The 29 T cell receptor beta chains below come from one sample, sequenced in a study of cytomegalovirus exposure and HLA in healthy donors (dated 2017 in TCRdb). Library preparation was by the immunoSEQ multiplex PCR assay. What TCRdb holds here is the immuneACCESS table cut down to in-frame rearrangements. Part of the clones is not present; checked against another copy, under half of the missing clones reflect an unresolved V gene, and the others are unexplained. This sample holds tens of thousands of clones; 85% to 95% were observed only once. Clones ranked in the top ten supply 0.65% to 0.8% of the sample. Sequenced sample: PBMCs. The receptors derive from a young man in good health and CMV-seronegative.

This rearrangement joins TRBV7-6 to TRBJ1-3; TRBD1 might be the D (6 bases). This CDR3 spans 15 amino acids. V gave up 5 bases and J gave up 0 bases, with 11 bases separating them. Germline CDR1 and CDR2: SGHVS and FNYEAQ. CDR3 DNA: TGTGCCAGCAGCCCTACAGGGCCCTCTGGAAACACCATATATTTT. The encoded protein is CASSPTGPSGNTIYF.

The DNA of the CDR3 is TGCGCCAGCAGGGGGGCTAGGTACCAAGAGACCCAGTACTTC. This codes for CASRGARYQETQYF. The J gene is TRBJ2-5, the V gene TRBV5-1; a possible D gene is TRBD1 (6 bases). This CDR3 region has 14 residues. The germline V gene has CDR1 SGHRS and CDR2 YFSETQ. The V end was cut by 5 bases, the J end by 0 bases, with 11 bases between. Looking up the rest from reference TRBV5-1 and TRBJ2-5 gives the full variable domain: KAGVTQTPRYLIKTRGQQVTLSCSPISGHRSVSWYQQTPGQGLQFLFEYFSETQRNKGNFPGRFSGRQFSNSRSEMNVSTLELGDSALYLCASRGARYQETQYFGPGTRLLVL.

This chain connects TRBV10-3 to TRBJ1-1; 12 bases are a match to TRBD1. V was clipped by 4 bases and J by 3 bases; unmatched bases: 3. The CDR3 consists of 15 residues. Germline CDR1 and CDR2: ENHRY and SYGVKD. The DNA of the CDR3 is TGTGCCATCAGTGCTGGGACAGGGGGCGACACTGAAGCTTTCTTT. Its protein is CAISAGTGGDTEAFF.

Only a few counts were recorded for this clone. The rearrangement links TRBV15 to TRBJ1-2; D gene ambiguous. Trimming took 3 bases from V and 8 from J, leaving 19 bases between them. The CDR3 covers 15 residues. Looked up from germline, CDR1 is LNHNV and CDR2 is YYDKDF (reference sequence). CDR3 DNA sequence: TGTGCCACCAGCAGCTTCACGGGAGTTCCTAGGGGCTACACCTTC. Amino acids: CATSSFTGVPRGYTF.

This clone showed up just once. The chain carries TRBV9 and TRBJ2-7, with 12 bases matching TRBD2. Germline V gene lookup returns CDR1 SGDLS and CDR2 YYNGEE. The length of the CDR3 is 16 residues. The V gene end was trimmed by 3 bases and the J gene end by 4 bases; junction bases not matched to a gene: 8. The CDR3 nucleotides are TGTGCCAGCAGCGCTGGACTAGCGGGAACTCAATACGAGCAGTACTTC. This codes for CASSAGLAGTQYEQYF. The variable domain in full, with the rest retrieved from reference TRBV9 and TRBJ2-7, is DSGVTQTPKHLITATGQRVTLRCSPRSGDLSVYWYQQSLDQGLQFLIQYYNGEERAKGNILERFSAQQFPDLHSELNLSSLELGDSALYFCASSAGLAGTQYEQYFGPGTRLTVT.

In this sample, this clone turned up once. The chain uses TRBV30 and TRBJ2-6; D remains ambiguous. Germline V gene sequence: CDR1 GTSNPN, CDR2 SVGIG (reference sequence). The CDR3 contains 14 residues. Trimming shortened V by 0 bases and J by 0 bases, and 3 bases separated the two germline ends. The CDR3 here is CAWSVSSGANVLTF. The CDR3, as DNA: TGTGCCTGGAGTGTGAGCTCTGGGGCCAACGTCCTGACTTTC.

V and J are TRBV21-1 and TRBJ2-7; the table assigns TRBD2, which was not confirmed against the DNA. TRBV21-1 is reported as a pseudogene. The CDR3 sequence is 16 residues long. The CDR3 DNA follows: TGTGCCAGCAGCAAAAGCGAGGCAGAGCCCACCTACGAGCAGTACTTC. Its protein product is CASSKSEAEPTYEQYF.

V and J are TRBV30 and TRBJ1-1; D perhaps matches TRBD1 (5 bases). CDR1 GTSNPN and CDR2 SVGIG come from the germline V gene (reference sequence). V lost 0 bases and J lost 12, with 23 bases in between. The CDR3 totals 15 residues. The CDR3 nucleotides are TGTGCCTGGAGTGTAGAGGCGTTCAGGGTTCCCTCTCCTTTCTTT. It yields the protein CAWSVEAFRVPSPFF.

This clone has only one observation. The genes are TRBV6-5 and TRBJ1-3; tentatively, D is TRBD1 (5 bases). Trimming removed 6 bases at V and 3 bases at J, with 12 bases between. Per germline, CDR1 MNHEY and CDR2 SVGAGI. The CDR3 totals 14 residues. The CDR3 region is CASRRKRGGNTIYF. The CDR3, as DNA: TGTGCCAGCAGACGTAAAAGGGGTGGAAACACCATATATTTT.

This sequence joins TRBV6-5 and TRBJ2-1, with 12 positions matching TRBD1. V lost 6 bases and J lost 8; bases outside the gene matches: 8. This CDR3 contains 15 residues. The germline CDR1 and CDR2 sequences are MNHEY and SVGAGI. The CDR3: CASSIGTGGSDEQFF. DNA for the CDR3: TGTGCCAGCAGCATCGGGACAGGGGGCAGCGATGAGCAGTTCTTC.

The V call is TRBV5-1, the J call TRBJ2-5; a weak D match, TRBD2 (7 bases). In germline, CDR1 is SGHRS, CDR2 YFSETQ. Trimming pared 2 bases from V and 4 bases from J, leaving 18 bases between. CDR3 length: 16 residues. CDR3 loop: CASSFPRRGGLETQYF. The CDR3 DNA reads TGCGCCAGCAGCTTCCCGCGGCGCGGGGGCCTAGAGACCCAGTACTTC. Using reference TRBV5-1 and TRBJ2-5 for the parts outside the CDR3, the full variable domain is KAGVTQTPRYLIKTRGQQVTLSCSPISGHRSVSWYQQTPGQGLQFLFEYFSETQRNKGNFPGRFSGRQFSNSRSEMNVSTLELGDSALYLCASSFPRRGGLETQYFGPGTRLLVL.

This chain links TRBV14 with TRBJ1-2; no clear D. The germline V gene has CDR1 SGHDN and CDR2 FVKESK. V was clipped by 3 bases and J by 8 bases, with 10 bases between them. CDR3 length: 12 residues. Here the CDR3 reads CASSHSEHGYTF. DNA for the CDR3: TGTGCCAGCAGCCATAGCGAACACGGCTACACCTTC.

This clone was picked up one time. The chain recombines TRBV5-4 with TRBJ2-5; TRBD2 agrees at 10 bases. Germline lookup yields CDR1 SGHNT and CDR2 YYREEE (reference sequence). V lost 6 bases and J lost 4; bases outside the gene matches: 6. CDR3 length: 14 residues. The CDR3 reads CASKASGSRETQYF. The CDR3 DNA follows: TGTGCCAGCAAGGCTAGCGGGAGTAGAGAGACCCAGTACTTC.

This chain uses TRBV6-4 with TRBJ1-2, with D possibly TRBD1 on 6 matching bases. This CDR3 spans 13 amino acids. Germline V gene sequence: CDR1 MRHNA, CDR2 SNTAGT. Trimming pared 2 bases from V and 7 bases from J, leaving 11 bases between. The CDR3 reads CASSDTGFGGYTF. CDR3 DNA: TGTGCCAGCAGTGACACAGGGTTTGGTGGCTACACCTTC.

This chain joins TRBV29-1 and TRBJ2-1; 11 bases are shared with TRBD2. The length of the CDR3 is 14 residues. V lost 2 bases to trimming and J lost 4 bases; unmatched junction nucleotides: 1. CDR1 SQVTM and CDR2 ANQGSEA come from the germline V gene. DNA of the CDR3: TGCAGCGTTGAAACTAGCGGGAGTTACAATGAGCAGTTCTTC. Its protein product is CSVETSGSYNEQFF.

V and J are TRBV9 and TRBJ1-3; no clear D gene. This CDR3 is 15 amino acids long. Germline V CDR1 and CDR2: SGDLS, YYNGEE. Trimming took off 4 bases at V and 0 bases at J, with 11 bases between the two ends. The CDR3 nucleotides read TGTGCCAGCAGCCCACGGGGTTACTCTGGAAACACCATATATTTT. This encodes CASSPRGYSGNTIYF.

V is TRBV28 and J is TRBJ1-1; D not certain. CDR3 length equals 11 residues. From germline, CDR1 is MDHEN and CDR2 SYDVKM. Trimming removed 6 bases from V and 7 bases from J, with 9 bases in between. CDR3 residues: CASSQEGEAFF. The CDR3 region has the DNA TGTGCCAGCAGCCAAGAGGGTGAAGCTTTCTTT.

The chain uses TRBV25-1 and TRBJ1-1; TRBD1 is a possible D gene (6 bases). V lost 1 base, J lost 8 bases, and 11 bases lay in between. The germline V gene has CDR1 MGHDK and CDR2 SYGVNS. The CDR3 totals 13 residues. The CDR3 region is CASSEWAGAEAFF. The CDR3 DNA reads TGTGCCAGCAGTGAATGGGCAGGGGCGGAAGCTTTCTTT.

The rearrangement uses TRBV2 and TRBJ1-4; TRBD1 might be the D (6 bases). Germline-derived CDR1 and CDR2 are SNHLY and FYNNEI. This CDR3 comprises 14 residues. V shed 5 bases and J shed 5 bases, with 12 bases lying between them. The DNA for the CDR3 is TGTGCCAGCAGTCGGGACATTGAGAATGAAAAACTGTTTTTT. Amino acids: CASSRDIENEKLFF.

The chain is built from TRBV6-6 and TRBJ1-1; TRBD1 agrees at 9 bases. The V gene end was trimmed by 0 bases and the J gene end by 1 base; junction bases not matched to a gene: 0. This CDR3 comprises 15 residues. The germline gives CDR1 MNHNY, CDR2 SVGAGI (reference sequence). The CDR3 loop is CASSYSGQGNTEAFF. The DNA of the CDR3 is TGTGCCAGCAGTTACTCGGGACAGGGGAACACTGAAGCTTTCTTT.

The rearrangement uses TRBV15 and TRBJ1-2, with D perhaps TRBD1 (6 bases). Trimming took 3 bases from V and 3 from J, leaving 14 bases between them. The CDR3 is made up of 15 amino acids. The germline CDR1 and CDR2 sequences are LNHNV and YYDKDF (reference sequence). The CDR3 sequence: CATSSWAGADYGYTF. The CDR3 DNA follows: TGTGCCACCAGCAGCTGGGCGGGGGCGGACTATGGCTACACCTTC.

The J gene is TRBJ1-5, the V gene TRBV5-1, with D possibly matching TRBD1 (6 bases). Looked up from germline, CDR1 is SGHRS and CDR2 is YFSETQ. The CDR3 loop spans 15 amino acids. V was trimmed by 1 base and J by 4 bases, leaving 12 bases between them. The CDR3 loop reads CASSLQGMPNQPQHF. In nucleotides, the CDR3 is TGCGCCAGCAGCTTGCAGGGGATGCCGAATCAGCCCCAGCATTTT.

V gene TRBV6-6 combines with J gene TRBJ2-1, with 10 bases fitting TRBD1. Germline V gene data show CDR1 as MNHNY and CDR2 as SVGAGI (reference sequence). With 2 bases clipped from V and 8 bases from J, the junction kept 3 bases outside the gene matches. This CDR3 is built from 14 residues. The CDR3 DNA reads TGTGCCAGCAGTTACGGGACAGGGGAGGATGAGCAGTTCTTC. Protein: CASSYGTGEDEQFF.

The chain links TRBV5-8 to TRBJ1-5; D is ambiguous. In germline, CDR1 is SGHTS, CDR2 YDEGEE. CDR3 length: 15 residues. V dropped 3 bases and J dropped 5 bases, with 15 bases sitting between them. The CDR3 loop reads CASSSAYVEYQPQHF. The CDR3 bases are TGTGCCAGCAGCTCAGCGTACGTAGAATATCAGCCCCAGCATTTT. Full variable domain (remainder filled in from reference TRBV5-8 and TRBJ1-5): EAGVTQSPTHLIKTRGQQATLRCSPISGHTSVYWYQQALGLGLQFLLWYDEGEERNRGNFPPRFSGRQFPNYSSELNVNALELEDSALYLCASSSAYVEYQPQHFGDGTRLSIL.

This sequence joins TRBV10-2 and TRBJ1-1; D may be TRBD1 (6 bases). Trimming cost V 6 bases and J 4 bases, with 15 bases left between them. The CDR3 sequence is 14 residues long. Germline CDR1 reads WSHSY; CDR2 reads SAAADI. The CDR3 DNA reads TGCGCCAGCAGGTTTTCACAGGGTATCACTGAAGCTTTCTTT. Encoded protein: CASRFSQGITEAFF.

The CDR3, as DNA: TGTGCCAGCAGCTTTTCAGGGGGAGAGACCCAGTACTTC. Translated, it gives CASSFSGGETQYF. This rearrangement joins TRBV5-6 to TRBJ2-5, with 7 bases fitting TRBD1. J lost 4 bases, V lost 2 bases, and 2 bases had no gene match. Germline V gene data show CDR1 as SGHDT and CDR2 as YYEEEE. The CDR3 consists of 13 residues.

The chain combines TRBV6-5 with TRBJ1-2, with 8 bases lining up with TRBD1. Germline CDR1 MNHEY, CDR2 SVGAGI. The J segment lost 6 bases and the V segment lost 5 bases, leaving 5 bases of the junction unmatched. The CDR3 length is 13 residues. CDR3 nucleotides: TGTGCCAGCAGTCCAACAGGGGGTCATGGCTACACCTTC. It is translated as CASSPTGGHGYTF.

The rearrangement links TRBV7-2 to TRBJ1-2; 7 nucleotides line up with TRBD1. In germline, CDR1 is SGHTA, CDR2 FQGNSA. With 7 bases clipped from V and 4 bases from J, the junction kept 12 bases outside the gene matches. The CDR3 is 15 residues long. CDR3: CASTAGGQITYGYTF. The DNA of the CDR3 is TGTGCCAGCACGGCGGGGGGACAGATAACCTATGGCTACACCTTC. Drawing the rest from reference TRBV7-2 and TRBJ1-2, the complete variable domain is GAGVSQSPSNKVTEKGKDVELRCDPISGHTALYWYRQSLGQGLEFLIYFQGNSAPDKSGLPSDRFSAERTGGSVSTLTIQRTQQEDSAVYLCASTAGGQITYGYTFGSGTRLTVV.

Here the CDR3 reads CASSFIGANVLTF. The CDR3 DNA is TGTGCCAGCAGCTTTATCGGGGCCAACGTCCTGACTTTC. V and J are TRBV5-4 and TRBJ2-6; no clear D. Trimming took 2 bases from V and 4 from J, leaving 4 bases between them. In germline, CDR1 is SGHNT, CDR2 YYREEE (reference sequence). The CDR3 consists of 13 residues.